The present T cell receptor (beta chain) was sequenced within a study of persistence of HIV-infected CD4 T cells. Concerning this clone: What it recognizes is unknown.

The stimulus was an HIV-1 Gag 15-mer peptide pool, about 1 ug/peptide/mL. CD40L/CD69 double-negative CD45RO-high memory CD4+ T cells were collected. Donors were HIV-1-infected adults who began suppressive ART during chronic infection. Undetectable plasma HIV-1 RNA below 50 copies/mL lasted at least 4 years. This was the immunoSEQ version 4 assay in survey mode. Only in-frame clones appear in the TCRdb table, and some are missing; sequencing was by immunoSEQ multiplex PCR. The sample shows around 30,000 clones, approximately 85% of them seen only once. With 4 bases removed from V and 3 bases from J, the gap between germline ends came to 12 bases. Per germline, CDR1 GTSNPN and CDR2 SVGIG (reference sequence). This CDR3 region has 13 residues.

The starting material was CD4+ T cells sorted from PBMCs after roughly 18-hour stimulation, obtained from a patient who received antiretroviral therapy. The clonotype comes from an adult woman with HIV who was CMV-seropositive. This chain joins TRBV30 and TRBJ1-2, with TRBD1 as a possible D gene (6 bases). The CDR3 loop reads CAWKWGPDYGYTF. Written as DNA, the CDR3 is TGTGCCTGGAAATGGGGGCCGGACTATGGCTACACCTTC.